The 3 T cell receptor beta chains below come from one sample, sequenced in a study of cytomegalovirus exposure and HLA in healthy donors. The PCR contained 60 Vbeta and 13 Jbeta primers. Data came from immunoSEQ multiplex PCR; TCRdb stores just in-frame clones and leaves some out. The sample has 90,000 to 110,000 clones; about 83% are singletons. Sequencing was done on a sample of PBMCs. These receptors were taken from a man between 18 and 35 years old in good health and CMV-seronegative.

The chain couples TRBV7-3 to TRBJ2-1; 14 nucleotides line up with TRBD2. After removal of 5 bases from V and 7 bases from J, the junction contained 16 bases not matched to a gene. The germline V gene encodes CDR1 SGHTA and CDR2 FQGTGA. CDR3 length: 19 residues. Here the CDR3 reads CASSRDDPGLAGVRNEQFF. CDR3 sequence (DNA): TGTGCCAGCAGCCGAGATGATCCGGGACTAGCGGGAGTACGGAATGAGCAGTTCTTC. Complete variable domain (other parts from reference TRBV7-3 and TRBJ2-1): GAGVSQTPSNKVTEKGKYVELRCDPISGHTALYWYRQSLGQGPEFLIYFQGTGAADDSGLPNDRFFAVRPEGSVSTLKIQRTERGDSAVYLCASSRDDPGLAGVRNEQFFGPGTRLTVL.

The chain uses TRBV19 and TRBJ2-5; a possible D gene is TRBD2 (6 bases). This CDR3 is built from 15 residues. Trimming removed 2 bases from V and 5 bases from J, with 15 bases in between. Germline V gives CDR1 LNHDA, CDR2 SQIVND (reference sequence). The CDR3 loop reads CASSILGGGRETQYF. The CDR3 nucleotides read TGTGCCAGTAGTATATTGGGAGGCGGGCGCGAGACCCAGTACTTC. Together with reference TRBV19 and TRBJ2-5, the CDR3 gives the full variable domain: DGGITQSPKYLFRKEGQNVTLSCEQNLNHDAMYWYRQDPGQGLRLIYYSQIVNDFQKGDIAEGYSVSREKKESFPLTVTSAQKNPTAFYLCASSILGGGRETQYFGPGTRLLVL.

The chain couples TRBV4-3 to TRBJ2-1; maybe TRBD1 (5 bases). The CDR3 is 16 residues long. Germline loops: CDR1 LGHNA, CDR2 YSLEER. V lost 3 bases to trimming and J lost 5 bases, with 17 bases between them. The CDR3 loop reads CASSQTGHLPNNEQFF. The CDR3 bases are TGCGCCAGCAGCCAGACTGGACACTTGCCGAACAATGAGCAGTTCTTC.